Below are 16 T cell receptor beta chains sequenced from a single sample in a study of CD8 T cells in ankylosing spondylitis. Broader study findings: Typical of ankylosing spondylitis blood, it appeared, was a TCR beta motif of roughly eight highly homologous variants.

TCRdb reprocessed the 5' RACE reads via MiXCR and lists one record per CDR3 protein. The data hold about 330,000 distinct CDR3 sequences, with around 7.6% observed a single time. No antigen is known for these receptors. The sample was blood, either unsorted or a sorted T cell fraction (not recorded which). Receptors were obtained from a male donor with ankylosing spondylitis.

This clonotype has only a few counts. This chain joins TRBV7-3 and TRBJ2-1; TRBD1 agrees at 9 bases. The CDR3 runs 17 residues. CDR1 SGHTA and CDR2 FQGTGA come from the germline V gene. J was trimmed by 2 bases and V by 1 base; bases with no gene match: 6. CDR3 bases: TGTGCCAGCAGCTTAATCCCCGGGACAGGGCCCTACAATGAGCAGTTCTTC. Translating it yields CASSLIPGTGPYNEQFF.

This clonotype was seen a handful of times. This CDR3 is CASSPGGQGFYEQYF. The CDR3 bases are TGTGCCAGCAGCCCGGGGGGACAGGGATTCTACGAGCAGTACTTC. The rearrangement uses TRBV7-2 and TRBJ2-7, with 9 bases matching TRBD1. Germline CDR1 and CDR2: SGHTA and FQGNSA. This CDR3 region has 15 residues. Germline trimming cut 5 bases from V and 3 bases from J; bases unmatched to any gene: 8.

This chain joins TRBV19 and TRBJ1-5; D gene uncertain. The CDR3 spans 14 residues. CDR1 LNHDA and CDR2 SQIVND come from the germline V gene (reference sequence). V lost 6 bases and J 9 bases, leaving 18 bases between the germline ends. CDR3 sequence reads: CASSTVPRVGPQHF. Here the CDR3 DNA reads TGTGCCAGTAGCACGGTACCGCGAGTCGGGCCCCAGCATTTT.

V gene TRBV5-1 combines with J gene TRBJ1-5, with TRBD1 as a possible D gene (5 bases). In germline, CDR1 is SGHRS, CDR2 YFSETQ. This CDR3 region has 15 residues. Trimming removed 4 bases from V and 5 bases from J, with 16 bases in between. The DNA for the CDR3 is TGCGCCAGCAGCCCAGATGGGGGGTCTGATCAGCCCCAGCATTTT. This translates into CASSPDGGSDQPQHF.

This clonotype was counted at least ten times. The genes are TRBV20-1 and TRBJ1-1, with TRBD1 as a possible D gene (5 bases). V was trimmed by 0 bases and J by 4 bases, leaving 15 bases between them. This CDR3 has 15 amino acids. Germline lookup yields CDR1 DFQATT and CDR2 SNEGSKA (reference sequence). The CDR3 protein is CSARDGETGATEAFF. The DNA for the CDR3 is TGCAGTGCTAGAGATGGGGAAACAGGCGCCACTGAAGCTTTCTTT.

The chain has TRBV5-1 and TRBJ2-1; D perhaps matches TRBD2 (5 bases). CDR3 length equals 15 residues. The ends were cut back, 4 bases at V and 2 bases at J, with 13 bases in the middle. Germline values: CDR1 SGHRS, CDR2 YFSETQ. CDR3 DNA: TGCGCCAGCAGCCGAGAACTAGACGCCTACAATGAGCAGTTCTTC. This codes for CASSRELDAYNEQFF. Complete variable domain (other parts from reference TRBV5-1 and TRBJ2-1): KAGVTQTPRYLIKTRGQQVTLSCSPISGHRSVSWYQQTPGQGLQFLFEYFSETQRNKGNFPGRFSGRQFSNSRSEMNVSTLELGDSALYLCASSRELDAYNEQFFGPGTRLTVL.

This clonotype has a handful of counts. The V and J genes are TRBV4-1 and TRBJ2-3; D tentatively fits TRBD1 or TRBD2 (6 bases each). The germline V gene has CDR1 MGHRA and CDR2 YSYEKL. Trimming pared 0 bases from V and 0 bases from J, leaving 7 bases between. The CDR3 runs to 15 residues. The CDR3 protein is CASSQEGGSTDTQYF. The CDR3 DNA reads TGCGCCAGCAGCCAAGAAGGGGGGAGCACAGATACGCAGTATTTT.

The chain couples TRBV29-1 to TRBJ2-3; 9 bases align to TRBD2. CDR3 length: 13 amino acids. CDR1 is SQVTM and CDR2 is ANQGSEA in the germline V gene. The V and J ends lost 4 bases and 3 bases, in that order; junction bases with no gene match: 2. CDR3 sequence reads: CSVALAGTDTQYF. The CDR3 region has the DNA TGCAGCGTTGCCCTAGCGGGAACAGATACGCAGTATTTT.

There are many counts of this clonotype. The chain combines TRBV10-3 with TRBJ2-7; D unresolved. The germline V and J ends were trimmed by 0 bases and 4 bases, with 19 bases remaining between them. The CDR3 contains 17 residues. Germline lookup yields CDR1 ENHRY and CDR2 SYGVKD. CDR3 in DNA: TGTGCCATCAGTGAGTCTAGTGTCGATACAGCTTCGTACGAGCAGTACTTC. Translation gives CAISESSVDTASYEQYF.

The CDR3 protein is CASSPAGSRYEQYF. CDR3 coding DNA: TGTGCCAGCAGCCCTGCCGGCAGTCGCTACGAGCAGTACTTC. The rearrangement uses TRBV3-1 and TRBJ2-7; D gene uncertain. There are 14 residues in the CDR3. Trimming took 4 bases from V and 3 from J, leaving 13 bases between them. Germline V gene lookup returns CDR1 LGHDT and CDR2 YNNKEL (reference sequence).

This clonotype came up a few times. The chain joins TRBV7-9 to TRBJ2-7; D call uncertain. Trimming stripped 0 bases from V and 7 bases from J, with 13 bases between. In germline, CDR1 is SEHNR, CDR2 FQNEAQ (reference sequence). The CDR3 has 14 amino acids. The CDR3 region has the DNA TGTGCCAGCAGCTTAGCGTTCAACGTTGGTGAGCAGTACTTC. This sequence encodes CASSLAFNVGEQYF.

The CDR3 DNA reads TGCGCCAGCAGTCCCCAGCGGGAGAGGGATGAGCAGTTCTTC. Translating gives CASSPQRERDEQFF. The rearrangement uses TRBV4-1 and TRBJ2-1, with 8 bases that match TRBD2. Germline V gives CDR1 MGHRA, CDR2 YSYEKL. CDR3 length equals 14 residues. Trimming took 6 bases from V and 8 from J; bases not matched to a gene: 9.

Comments on this clonotype: One end of the junction does not line up with germline, which may come from a read error. The J gene is TRBJ2-1, the V gene TRBV24-1; D ambiguous. Germline CDR1 reads KGHDR; CDR2 reads SFDVKD. The CDR3 totals 14 residues. The CDR3 sequence is CATSESTHLVGQFF. CDR3 bases: TGTGCCACAAGTGAATCAACGCATCTAGTGGGGCAGTTCTTC.

Only a few counts were recorded for this clonotype. J is TRBJ2-4 and V is TRBV12-3 or TRBV12-4; D gene ambiguous. V was clipped by 0 bases and J by 10 bases, with 13 bases between them. The CDR3 is 14 amino acids. CDR3: CASSLAPFGQIQYF. Here the CDR3 DNA reads TGTGCCAGCAGTTTAGCGCCTTTCGGGCAGATTCAGTACTTC.

The rearrangement joins TRBV5-5 to TRBJ2-7; 9 bases match TRBD1. The ends lost 4 bases at V and 0 bases at J; junction bases unmatched: 11. This CDR3 contains 17 residues. Germline assignment: CDR1 SGHKS and CDR2 YYEKEE (reference sequence). The CDR3 here is CASSPLPTGGSSYEQYF. CDR3 nucleotides: TGTGCCAGCAGCCCCTTACCGACAGGGGGGAGCTCCTACGAGCAGTACTTC.

V gene TRBV4-3 combines with J gene TRBJ2-1, with 7 nucleotides matching TRBD2. CDR3 size: 17 residues. Looked up from germline, CDR1 is LGHNA and CDR2 is YSLEER. With V trimmed by 4 bases and J by 3 bases, 12 bases remained unmatched. CDR3 nucleotide sequence: TGCGCCAGCAGCCCGGGCTTGTGGGAGGGTCACTACAATGAGCAGTTCTTC. Protein sequence: CASSPGLWEGHYNEQFF.